These T cell receptor beta chains were read from a single sample in a study of cytotoxic CD8 clonotypes in ibrutinib-treated CLL. Profiling relied on immunoSEQ multiplex PCR, and the TCRdb table lists in-frame clones only, not all of them. The table lists around 250,000 clones, 70% of them singletons. The sequenced sample was PBMCs, obtained after 24 months of ibrutinib treatment. The receptors come from a human donor with chronic lymphocytic leukemia. CDR3s include the opening cysteine and the closing phenylalanine or tryptophan. A D gene is named only where the DNA matches it firmly. The size entry is marked missing in some rows and otherwise reads once, few, many or a size class.

d_call clone_size j_call v_call cdr3_aa cdr3_nt
NA NA TRBJ1-2 TRBV4-3 CASSQDSAVYGYTF TGCGCCAGCAGCCAAGATTCGGCGGTTTATGGCTACACCTTC
NA NA TRBJ2-3 TRBV15 CATSREAQSDTQYF TGTGCCACCAGCAGAGAGGCCCAATCAGATACGCAGTATTTT
NA NA TRBJ1-1 TRBV5-1 CASSLSGSTNTEAFF TGCGCCAGCAGCTTGTCAGGGTCCACGAACACTGAAGCTTTCTTT
NA NA TRBJ1-4 TRBV10-1 CASSPGSAAEKLFF TGCGCCAGCAGCCCCGGATCAGCGGCGGAAAAACTGTTTTTT
NA NA TRBJ2-7 TRBV6-5 CASRDGTNTYEQYF TGTGCCAGCAGAGACGGGACAAATACCTACGAGCAGTACTTC
TRBD2 NA TRBJ2-5 TRBV7-9 CASSSRLAGGKETQYF TGTGCCAGCAGCTCAAGACTAGCGGGAGGTAAAGAGACCCAGTACTTC
NA NA TRBJ1-3 TRBV10-3 CAISESKVARNTIYF TGTGCCATCAGTGAGTCGAAAGTTGCCAGAAACACCATATATTTT
NA NA TRBJ2-3 TRBV11-2 CASSLVRTDTQYF TGTGCCAGCAGCTTAGTCCGGACAGATACGCAGTATTTT
NA NA TRBJ1-5 TRBV5-6 CASSLAGRSNQPQHF TGTGCCAGCAGCTTGGCCGGACGTAGCAATCAGCCCCAGCATTTT
NA NA TRBJ2-4 TRBV5-4 CASSFGHLAKNIQYF TGTGCCAGCAGCTTTGGACATCTAGCCAAAAACATTCAGTACTTC
TRBD2 NA TRBJ2-7 TRBV6-5 CTSGYEQYF TGCACTAGCGGATACGAGCAGTACTTC
NA NA TRBJ2-4 TRBV4-1 CASSQAKDETVVNIQYF TGCGCCAGCAGCCAAGCCAAAGACGAGACAGTGGTGAACATTCAGTACTTC
TRBD2 NA TRBJ2-5 TRBV7-3 CASSSSGRADETQYF TGTGCCAGCAGCTCTAGCGGGAGGGCCGATGAGACCCAGTACTTC
NA NA TRBJ1-1 TRBV10-3 CAISDFVGSNTEAFF TGTGCCATCAGTGACTTTGTTGGATCGAACACTGAAGCTTTCTTT
TRBD1 few TRBJ1-1 TRBV6-1 CASSKGAGGTEAFF TGTGCCAGCAGTAAAGGGGCAGGGGGCACTGAAGCTTTCTTT
NA NA TRBJ2-3 TRBV28 CASSLLAVSTDTQYF TGTGCCAGCAGTTTGCTAGCAGTTAGCACAGATACGCAGTATTTT
NA NA TRBJ2-7 TRBV5-1 CASSPYAVRDIGEQYF TGCGCCAGCAGCCCCTATGCCGTCAGGGACATCGGGGAGCAGTACTTC
NA NA TRBJ2-3 TRBV9 CASSVGTTDTQYF TGTGCCAGCAGCGTAGGGACCACAGATACGCAGTATTTT
TRBD2 few TRBJ2-7 TRBV4-2 CASSQDSTSGMGQYF TGTGCCAGCAGCCAAGATTCGACTAGCGGGATGGGGCAGTACTTC
TRBD1 NA TRBJ2-7 TRBV28 CASSFHGTGAGSGEQYF TGTGCCAGCAGTTTTCATGGGACAGGGGCTGGGTCGGGTGAGCAGTACTTC
NA few TRBJ1-5 TRBV28 CASTLDNQPQHF TGTGCCAGCACCCTAGACAATCAGCCCCAGCATTTT
NA NA TRBJ2-5 TRBV27 CASSLDGAQYF TGTGCCAGCAGCCTCGACGGGGCCCAGTACTTC
NA NA TRBJ2-5 TRBV7-9 CASSSKQTQYF TGTGCCAGCAGCTCTAAACAGACCCAGTACTTC
TRBD2 NA TRBJ2-1 TRBV15 CATSRGISGSLSSYNEQFF TGTGCCACCAGCAGAGGAATTAGCGGGAGCCTGAGCTCCTACAATGAGCAGTTCTTC
TRBD2 NA TRBJ2-1 TRBV27 CASSPKGDSGSSYNEQFF TGTGCCAGCAGTCCGAAGGGGGATAGCGGGAGCTCCTACAATGAGCAGTTCTTC
TRBD1 once TRBJ2-7 TRBV7-2 CASSPAAPDRGFPYEQYF TGTGCCAGCAGCCCCGCAGCCCCGGACAGGGGTTTTCCCTACGAGCAGTACTTC
TRBD2 NA TRBJ2-7 TRBV7-2 CASSLVAGPDEQYF TGTGCCAGCAGCTTAGTAGCGGGACCGGACGAGCAGTACTTC
NA NA TRBJ1-5 TRBV28 CASSPGHDNQPQHF TGTGCCAGTTCTCCGGGACACGATAATCAGCCCCAGCATTTT
NA few TRBJ2-3 TRBV11-3 CASSQATTWGTQYF TGTGCCAGCAGCCAAGCGACTACTTGGGGTACGCAGTATTTT
NA NA TRBJ1-2 TRBV5-1 CASSLSGVGYTF TGCGCCAGCAGCTTATCAGGGGTCGGCTACACCTTC
TRBD1 once TRBJ2-7 TRBV2 CASSVDRSISYEQYF TGTGCCAGCAGTGTGGACAGGTCTATTTCCTACGAGCAGTACTTC
TRBD1 NA TRBJ1-4 TRBV5-4 CASSSGTDEVGEKLFF TGTGCCAGCAGCTCCGGGACAGACGAAGTCGGTGAAAAACTGTTTTTT
TRBD2 few TRBJ2-7 TRBV11-2 CASSGGLAGVYEQYF TGTGCCAGCAGCGGAGGACTAGCGGGAGTTTACGAGCAGTACTTC
NA once TRBJ1-2 TRBV11-2 CASSERGPGDGYTF TGTGCCAGCAGCGAAAGGGGCCCCGGGGATGGCTACACCTTC
NA NA TRBJ2-5 TRBV5-1 CASSLLTAQETQYF TGCGCCAGCAGCTTGCTTACGGCTCAAGAGACCCAGTACTTC
NA NA TRBJ2-2 TRBV7-2 CASSLDTLELFF TGTGCCAGCAGCTTAGACACCCTGGAGCTGTTTTTT
TRBD2 NA TRBJ2-2 TRBV19 CASTLAGGVELFF TGTGCCAGTACGCTAGCGGGAGGGGTGGAGCTGTTTTTT
NA few TRBJ1-2 TRBV6-6 CASIQRGSLDGYTF TGTGCCAGCATCCAACGGGGGAGTTTGGATGGCTACACCTTC
TRBD2 NA TRBJ2-7 TRBV6-5 CASGLPLTGGNEQYF TGTGCCAGCGGACTCCCTCTAACGGGAGGTAACGAGCAGTACTTC